The 6 T cell receptor beta chains reported below all come from one sample, sequenced in a study of regulatory T cells in long-lasting Graves disease. Sequencing libraries for TCR beta were prepared with iRepertoire HTBI primers and Arm-PCR of CDR3 regions. TCRdb reanalysed the multiplex PCR reads using MiXCR and keeps one entry per CDR3 protein. The profile shows more than 300,000 distinct CDR3 sequences, about 16% of them singletons. Stated time point: newly diagnosed GD, antithyroid drugs for less than 3 months. Construction of the TCR library relied on RNA isolated from PBMCs. A further study also used this sample, focusing on T cells in Graves' hyperthyroidism and ophthalmopathy.

Sample: peripheral blood mononuclear cells (PBMCs), taken at new diagnosis, from a patient treated with antithyroid drugs. The receptors shown here come from a woman younger than 35 with Graves disease.

This clonotype turned up a few times. The genes are TRBV6-4 and TRBJ1-1; TRBD1 might be the D (5 bases). Trimming took 5 bases from V and 1 from J, leaving 11 bases between them. Looked up from germline, CDR1 is MRHNA and CDR2 is SNTAGT. The length of the CDR3 is 14 residues. In nucleotides, the CDR3 is TGTGCCAGCAGTTGGCTGGGGACGAACACTGAAGCTTTCTTT. Amino acids: CASSWLGTNTEAFF.

This clonotype was seen many times. The V gene is TRBV25-1, the J gene TRBJ2-5; maybe TRBD1 (8 bases). Trimming stripped 6 bases from V and 3 bases from J, with 14 bases between. CDR3 length: 14 amino acids. Germline CDR1 is MGHDK and CDR2 is SYGVNS. CDR3 bases: TGTGCCAGCAGCGATACAGGGGGGGAAGAGACCCAGTACTTC. It encodes CASSDTGGEETQYF.

This clonotype has a count of ten or more. V is TRBV20-1 and J is TRBJ2-3; tentatively, D is TRBD2 (6 bases). Trimming removed 3 bases at V and 1 base at J, with 14 bases between. This CDR3 has 15 amino acids. Per germline, CDR1 DFQATT and CDR2 SNEGSKA (reference sequence). The chain's CDR3 is CSASLPSGRTDTQYF. The CDR3 coding sequence is TGCAGTGCTAGCCTACCAAGCGGGCGCACAGATACGCAGTATTTT.

The table lists this clonotype with many counts. This chain connects TRBV6-5 to TRBJ2-1, with 9 bases identical to TRBD2. This CDR3 region has 19 residues. V lost 0 bases to trimming and J lost 0 bases; unmatched junction nucleotides: 9. CDR1 is MNHEY, CDR2 SVGAGI, per germline. The CDR3 region has the DNA TGTGCCAGCAGTTACTCGCGCTTAGCGGGAGTTGCCTCCTACAATGAGCAGTTCTTC. This encodes CASSYSRLAGVASYNEQFF.

This clonotype was seen ten or more times. This chain uses TRBV18 with TRBJ1-2, with D hard to call. This CDR3 region has 14 residues. Trimming left V 0 bases short and J 4 bases short, with 9 bases between. Germline values: CDR1 KGHSH, CDR2 LQKENI. The CDR3 DNA sequence: TGTGCCAGCTCACCACCGGACGGAACCTATGGCTACACCTTC. Its protein is CASSPPDGTYGYTF.

About this clonotype itself: It may be a read error: a sequence one base away is much more abundant. V gene TRBV20-1 combines with J gene TRBJ2-5; 9 bases are shared with TRBD2. CDR1 and CDR2 from the germline V gene are DFQATT and SNEGSKA (reference sequence). CDR3 length equals 14 residues. CDR3 protein: CNATAGGGRETQYF. The CDR3 bases are TGCAATGCTACAGCGGGGGGAGGGAGAGAGACCCAGTACTTC.